This T cell receptor (beta chain) was profiled in a study of beta chain features in type 1 diabetes. Cells sorted by CD45RO/CCR7/CD25/CD127/CD95/CD27 comprised CD4+ naive, central memory, regulatory and stem cell-like memory cells. This clone was detected a few times. The antigen is not known. One junction end disagrees with the germline gene, perhaps due to a read error. The germline gives CDR1 SGHVS, CDR2 FQNEAQ. The length of the CDR3 is 17 residues. Overall study results and limits: Type 1 diabetes patients had fewer VDJ junction insertions and more deletions. Type 1 diabetes patients showed a moderate but significant shortening of TCRB CDR3s in all four CD4+ subsets. Amplification by PCR could prefer shorter templates, with the same effect in patients and controls. There was no resolution here of whether HLA type influences TCRB rearrangement.

What was sequenced were expressed TCRB transcripts, since all of the isolated RNA had been reverse transcribed. The method was immunoSEQ multiplex PCR; TCRdb's version includes in-frame clones alone and lacks a portion of them. The table includes about 270,000 clones, roughly an eighth detected once. The chain combines TRBV7-8 with TRBJ2-3, with 10 bases fitting TRBD2. What was sequenced was naive CD4+ T cells from blood. This receptor was obtained from a man in his thirties or forties with type 1 diabetes. Here the CDR3 reads CASTLVILAGRTDTQYF. CDR3 DNA: TGTGCCAGCACCTTAGTGATACTAGCGGGAAGGACAGATACGCAGTATTTT. The full variable domain, in which reference TRBV7-8 and TRBJ2-3 provide the parts outside the CDR3, is GAGVSQSPRYKVAKRGQDVALRCDPISGHVSLFWYQQALGQGPEFLTYFQNEAQLDKSGLPSDRFFAERPEGSVSTLKIQRTQQEDSAVYLCASTLVILAGRTDTQYFGPGTRLTVL.